These T cell receptor beta chains were read from a single sample in a study of long-term antiretroviral therapy in people with HIV. The repertoire was sequenced with immunoSEQ multiplex PCR; TCRdb's copy has only in-frame clones and lacks some. The sample includes 30,000 or so clones, about nine tenths of them seen just once. The material sequenced was unsorted PBMCs, taken 5 to 5.5 years after starting antiretroviral therapy. All receptors derive from a woman in her thirties or forties with HIV. The CDR3 runs from the conserved cysteine through the conserved F or W. The D gene is left open where the match is weak. Not all rows give a size; the values are once, few, many and, for expanded clones, a class.

>TRBJ1-1|few|TRBV5-1|NA
TGCGCCAGCAGCTTGGGACAGGCTCGATCAGCTTTCTTT
CASSLGQARSAFF
>TRBJ1-2|once|TRBV4-3|NA
TGCGCCAGCAGCCGCTCGTCCGGGGGCTATGGCTACACCTTC
CASSRSSGGYGYTF
>TRBJ1-1|NA|TRBV7-6|NA
TGTGCCAGCAGCTTAGGGGGACAGAACACTGAAGCTTTCTTT
CASSLGGQNTEAFF
>TRBJ1-4|once|TRBV6-5|NA
TGTGCCAGCAGTTCCCGACAGAGGGAAAAACTGTTTTTT
CASSSRQREKLFF
>TRBJ2-7|once|TRBV5-1|TRBD2
TGCGCCAGCAGCTTGGCGGTTAGCGGGATATTGGGCGAGCAGTACTTC
CASSLAVSGILGEQYF
>TRBJ1-1|NA|TRBV7-6|TRBD1
TGTGCCAGCAGCTTAGCACCCAGACGGACAGGGGGGACTGAAGCTTTCTTT
CASSLAPRRTGGTEAFF
>TRBJ2-1|NA|TRBV7-9|NA
TGTGCCAGCAGCTCGTTAAGGGTAGCCTCCTACAATGAGCAGTTCTTC
CASSSLRVASYNEQFF
>TRBJ2-5|NA|TRBV28|TRBD2
TGTGCCAGCTCTAAGGTTAGGACTAGCCAAGAGACCCAGTACTTC
CASSKVRTSQETQYF
>TRBJ2-3|NA|TRBV19|NA
TGTGCCAGTAGTATTGCGACAGACCCTAGCACAGATACGCAGTATTTT
CASSIATDPSTDTQYF
>TRBJ2-1|NA|TRBV2|NA
TGTGCCAGCAACGGAAACGGGCTTATTTATGAGCAGTTCTTC
CASNGNGLIYEQFF
>TRBJ2-5|NA|TRBV5-4|TRBD2
TGTGCCAGCAGCTCCAGGACTAGCGGGGCAGGGGGAGAGACCCAGTACTTC
CASSSRTSGAGGETQYF
>TRBJ2-7|NA|TRBV19|TRBD2
TGTGCCAGTACCCTGACTGGGGAGGGTCTCGAGCAGTACTTC
CASTLTGEGLEQYF